The clone carrying this TCR beta chain was seen repeatedly, ten times or more. The antigen is unknown. Regarding time point: blood at routine non-recurrence follow-up after resection. Material for sequencing was whole RNA from tumor, nontumor lung or frozen PBMC, left unsorted. Germline V gene sequence: CDR1 WNHNN, CDR2 SYGVQD (reference sequence). The J segment lost 2 bases and the V segment lost 0 bases, leaving 5 bases of the junction unmatched. The CDR3 totals 18 residues. The data originate from a study of spatial heterogeneity in lung cancer. Study summary: The mean occurrence of each unique TCR and UMI combination in raw reads exceeded 8.5.

MiXCR, applied by TCRdb to the 5' RACE reads, yields one record per CDR3 protein. The sample includes roughly 72,000 distinct CDR3 sequences, 8% to 9% of them seen just once. Findings of the study overall: The study found ubiquitous expanded tumor TCRs in blood more at resection than follow-up.

The source was PBMCs, collected at follow-up. The source is a female donor with early-stage non-small cell lung cancer. This chain uses TRBV10-1 with TRBJ2-2, with TRBD2 matching over 11 bases. This CDR3 reads CASSESLAGVSNTGELFF. The CDR3 nucleotides are TGCGCCAGCAGTGAGTCACTAGCGGGAGTTTCCAACACCGGGGAGCTGTTTTTT.